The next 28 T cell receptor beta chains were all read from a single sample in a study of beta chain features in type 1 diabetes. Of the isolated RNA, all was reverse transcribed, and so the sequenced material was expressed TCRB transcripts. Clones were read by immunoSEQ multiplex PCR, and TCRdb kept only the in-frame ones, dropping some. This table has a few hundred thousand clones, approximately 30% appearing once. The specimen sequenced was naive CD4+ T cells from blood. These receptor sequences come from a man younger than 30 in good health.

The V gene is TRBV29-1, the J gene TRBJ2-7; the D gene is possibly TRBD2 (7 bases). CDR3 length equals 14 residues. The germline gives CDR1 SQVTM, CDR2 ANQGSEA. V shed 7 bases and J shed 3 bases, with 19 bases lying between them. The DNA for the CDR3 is TGCAGCGCCAAGCTCGCGGGGGCCCTCTACGAGCAGTACTTC. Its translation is CSAKLAGALYEQYF.

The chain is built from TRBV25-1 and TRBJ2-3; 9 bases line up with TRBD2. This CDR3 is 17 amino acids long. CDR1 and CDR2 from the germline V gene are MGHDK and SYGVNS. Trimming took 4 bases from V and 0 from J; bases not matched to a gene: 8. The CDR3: CASSARASGASTDTQYF. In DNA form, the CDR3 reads TGTGCCAGCAGTGCTAGGGCTAGCGGGGCTAGCACAGATACGCAGTATTTT.

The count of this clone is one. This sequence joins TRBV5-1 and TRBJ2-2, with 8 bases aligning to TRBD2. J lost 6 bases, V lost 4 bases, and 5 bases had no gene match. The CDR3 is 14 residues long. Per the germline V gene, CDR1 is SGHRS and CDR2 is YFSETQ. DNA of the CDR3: TGCGCCAGCAGCGGACTAGCCCTCGCCGGGGAGCTGTTTTTT. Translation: CASSGLALAGELFF.

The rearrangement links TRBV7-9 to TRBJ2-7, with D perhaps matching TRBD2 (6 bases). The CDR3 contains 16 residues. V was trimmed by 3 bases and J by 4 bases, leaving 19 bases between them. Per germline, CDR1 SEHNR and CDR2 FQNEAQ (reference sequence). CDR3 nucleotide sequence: TGTGCCAGCAGCTTCGCTGGTAGCGGCAGGACTTACGAGCAGTACTTC. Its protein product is CASSFAGSGRTYEQYF.

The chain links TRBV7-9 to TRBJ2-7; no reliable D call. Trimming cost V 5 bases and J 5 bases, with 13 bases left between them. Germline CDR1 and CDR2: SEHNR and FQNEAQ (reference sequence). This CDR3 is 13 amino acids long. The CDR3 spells CASSNVLANEQYF. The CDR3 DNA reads TGTGCCAGCAGCAACGTTCTCGCGAACGAGCAGTACTTC.

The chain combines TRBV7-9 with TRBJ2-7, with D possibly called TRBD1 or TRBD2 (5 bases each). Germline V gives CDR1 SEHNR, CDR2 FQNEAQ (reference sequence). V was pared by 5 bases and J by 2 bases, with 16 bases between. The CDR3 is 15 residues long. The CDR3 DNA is TGTGCCAGCAGCCGCGACAGCCGGGGAACCTACGAGCAGTACTTC. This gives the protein CASSRDSRGTYEQYF.

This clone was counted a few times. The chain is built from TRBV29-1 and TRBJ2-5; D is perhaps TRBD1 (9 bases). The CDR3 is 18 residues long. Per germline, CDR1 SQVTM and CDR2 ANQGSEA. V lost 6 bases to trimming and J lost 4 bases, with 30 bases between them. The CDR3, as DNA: TGCAGCGTGAAAACAGGGGGCAGCGGGAGAGGTATTCGAGAGACCCAGTACTTC. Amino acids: CSVKTGGSGRGIRETQYF. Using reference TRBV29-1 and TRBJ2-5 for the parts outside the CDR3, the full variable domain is SAVISQKPSRDICQRGTSLTIQCQVDSQVTMMFWYRQQPGQSLTLIATANQGSEATYESGFVIDKFPISRPNLTFSTLTVSNMSPEDSSIYLCSVKTGGSGRGIRETQYFGPGTRLLVL.

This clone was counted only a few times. The CDR3 DNA reads as TGTGCCACCGGTACCGAGGGCCACCTCGATCCAAGCTCTGGAAACACCATATATTTT. This sequence encodes CATGTEGHLDPSSGNTIYF. This chain uses TRBV15 with TRBJ1-3; no reliable D call. Trimming shortened V by 8 bases and J by 0 bases, and 26 bases separated the two germline ends. In germline, CDR1 is LNHNV, CDR2 YYDKDF (reference sequence). CDR3 length equals 19 residues.

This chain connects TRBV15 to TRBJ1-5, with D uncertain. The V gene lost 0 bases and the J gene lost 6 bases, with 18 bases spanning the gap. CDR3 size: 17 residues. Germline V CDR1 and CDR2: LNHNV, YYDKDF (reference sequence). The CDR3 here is CATSRDLHPGNSQPQHF. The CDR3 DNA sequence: TGTGCCACCAGCAGAGACCTTCACCCGGGGAATAGTCAGCCCCAGCATTTT. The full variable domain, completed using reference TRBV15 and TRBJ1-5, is DAMVIQNPRYQVTQFGKPVTLSCSQTLNHNVMYWYQQKSSQAPKLLFHYYDKDFNNEADTPDNFQSRRPNTSFCFLDIRSPGLGDTAMYLCATSRDLHPGNSQPQHFGDGTRLSIL.

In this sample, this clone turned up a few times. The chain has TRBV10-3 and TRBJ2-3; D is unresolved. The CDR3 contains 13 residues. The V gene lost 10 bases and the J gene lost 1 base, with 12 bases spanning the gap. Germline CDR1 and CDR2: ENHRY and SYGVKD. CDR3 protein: CATRATGTDTQYF. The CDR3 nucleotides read TGTGCCACCCGGGCAACTGGCACAGATACGCAGTATTTT.

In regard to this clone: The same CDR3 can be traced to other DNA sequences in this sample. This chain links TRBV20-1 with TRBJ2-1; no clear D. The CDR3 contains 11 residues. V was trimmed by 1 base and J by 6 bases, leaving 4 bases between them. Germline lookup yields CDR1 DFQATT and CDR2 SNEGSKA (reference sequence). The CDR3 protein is CSARGPNEQFF. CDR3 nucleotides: TGCAGTGCTAGAGGCCCCAATGAGCAGTTCTTC.

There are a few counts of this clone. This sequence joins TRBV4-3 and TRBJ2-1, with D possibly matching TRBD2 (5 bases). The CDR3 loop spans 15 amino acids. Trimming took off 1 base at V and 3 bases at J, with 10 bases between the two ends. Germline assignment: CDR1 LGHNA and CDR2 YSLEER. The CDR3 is CASSQVIGNYNEQFF. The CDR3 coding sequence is TGCGCCAGCAGCCAAGTCATCGGGAACTACAATGAGCAGTTCTTC.

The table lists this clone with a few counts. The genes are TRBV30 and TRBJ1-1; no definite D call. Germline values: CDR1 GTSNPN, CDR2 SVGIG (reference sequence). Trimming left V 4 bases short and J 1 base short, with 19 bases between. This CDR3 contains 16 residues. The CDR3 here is CAWKEAQGRRNTEAFF. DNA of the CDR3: TGTGCCTGGAAGGAGGCCCAAGGTCGAAGGAACACTGAAGCTTTCTTT.

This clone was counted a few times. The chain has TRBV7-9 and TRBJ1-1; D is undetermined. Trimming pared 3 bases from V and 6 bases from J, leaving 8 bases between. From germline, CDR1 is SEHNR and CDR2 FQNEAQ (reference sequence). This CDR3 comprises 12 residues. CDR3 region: CASSFSTAEAFF. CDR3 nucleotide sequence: TGTGCCAGCAGCTTTTCAACAGCTGAAGCTTTCTTT.

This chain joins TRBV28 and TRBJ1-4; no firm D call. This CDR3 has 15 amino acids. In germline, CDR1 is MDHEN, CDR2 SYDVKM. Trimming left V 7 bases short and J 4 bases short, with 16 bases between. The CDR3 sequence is CASTSPSEYNEKLFF. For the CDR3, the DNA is TGTGCCAGCACTTCTCCCTCAGAGTATAATGAAAAACTGTTTTTT.

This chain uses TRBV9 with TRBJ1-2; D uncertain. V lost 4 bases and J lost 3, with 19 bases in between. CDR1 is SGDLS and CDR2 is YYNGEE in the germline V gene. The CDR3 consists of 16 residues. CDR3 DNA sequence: TGTGCCAGCAGCCCCAATGGAAGGAGCCGTGACTATGGCTACACCTTC. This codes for CASSPNGRSRDYGYTF.

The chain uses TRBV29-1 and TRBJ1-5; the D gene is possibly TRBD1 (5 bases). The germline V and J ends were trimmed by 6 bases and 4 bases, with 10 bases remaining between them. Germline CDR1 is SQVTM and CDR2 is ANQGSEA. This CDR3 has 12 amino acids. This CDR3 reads CSVSGGNQPQHF. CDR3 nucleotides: TGCAGCGTCTCCGGGGGAAATCAGCCCCAGCATTTT.

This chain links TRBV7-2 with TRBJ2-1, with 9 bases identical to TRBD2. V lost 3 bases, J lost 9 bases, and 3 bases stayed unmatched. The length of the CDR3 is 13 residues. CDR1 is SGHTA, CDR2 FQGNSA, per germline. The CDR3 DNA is TGTGCCAGCAGCTTCCAGCGGGAGGCTGAGCAGTTCTTC. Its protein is CASSFQREAEQFF. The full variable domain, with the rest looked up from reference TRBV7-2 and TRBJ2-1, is GAGVSQSPSNKVTEKGKDVELRCDPISGHTALYWYRQSLGQGLEFLIYFQGNSAPDKSGLPSDRFSAERTGGSVSTLTIQRTQQEDSAVYLCASSFQREAEQFFGPGTRLTVL.

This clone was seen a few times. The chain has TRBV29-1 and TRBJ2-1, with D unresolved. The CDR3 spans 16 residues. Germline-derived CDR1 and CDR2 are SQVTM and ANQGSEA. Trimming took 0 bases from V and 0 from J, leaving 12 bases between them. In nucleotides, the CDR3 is TGCAGCGTTGAAGATCGACGACGGACCTCCTACAATGAGCAGTTCTTC. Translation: CSVEDRRRTSYNEQFF.

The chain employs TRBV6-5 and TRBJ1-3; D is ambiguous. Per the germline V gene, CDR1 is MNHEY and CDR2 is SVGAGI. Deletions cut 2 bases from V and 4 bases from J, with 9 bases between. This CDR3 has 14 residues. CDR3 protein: CASSYELTGNTIYF. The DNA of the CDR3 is TGTGCCAGCAGTTACGAGTTGACGGGAAACACCATATATTTT.

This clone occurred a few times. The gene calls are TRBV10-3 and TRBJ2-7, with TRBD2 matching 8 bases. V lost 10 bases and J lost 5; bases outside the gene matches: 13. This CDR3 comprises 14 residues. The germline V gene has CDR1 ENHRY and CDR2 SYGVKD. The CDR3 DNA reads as TGTGCCACGGAGCCCAGCGGGAGCGTTGACGAGCAGTACTTC. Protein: CATEPSGSVDEQYF.

The CDR3 nucleotides read TGTGCCAGCAGATGGAGCCGGGACAGGGATCGGACAGATACGCAGTATTTT. Protein product: CASRWSRDRDRTDTQYF. The rearrangement joins TRBV2 to TRBJ2-3; 9 bases agree with TRBD1. With 6 bases clipped from V and 3 bases from J, the junction kept 13 bases outside the gene matches. The CDR3 is 17 amino acids. The germline V gene has CDR1 SNHLY and CDR2 FYNNEI.

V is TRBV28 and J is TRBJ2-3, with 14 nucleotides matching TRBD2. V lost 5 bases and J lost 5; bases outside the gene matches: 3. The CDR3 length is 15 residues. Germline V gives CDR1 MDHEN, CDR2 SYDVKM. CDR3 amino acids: CASSPGTSGRDTQYF. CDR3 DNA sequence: TGTGCCAGCAGTCCCGGGACTAGCGGGAGAGATACGCAGTATTTT. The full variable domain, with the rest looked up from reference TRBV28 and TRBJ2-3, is DVKVTQSSRYLVKRTGEKVFLECVQDMDHENMFWYRQDPGLGLRLIYFSYDVKMKEKGDIPEGYSVSREKKERFSLILESASTNQTSMYLCASSPGTSGRDTQYFGPGTRLTVL.

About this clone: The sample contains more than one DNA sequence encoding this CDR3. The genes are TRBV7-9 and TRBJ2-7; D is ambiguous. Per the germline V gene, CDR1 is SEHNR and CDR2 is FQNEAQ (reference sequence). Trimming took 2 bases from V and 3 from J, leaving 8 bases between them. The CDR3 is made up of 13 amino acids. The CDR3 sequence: CASSLSPIYEQYF. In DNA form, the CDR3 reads TGTGCCAGCAGCTTATCCCCGATCTACGAGCAGTACTTC.

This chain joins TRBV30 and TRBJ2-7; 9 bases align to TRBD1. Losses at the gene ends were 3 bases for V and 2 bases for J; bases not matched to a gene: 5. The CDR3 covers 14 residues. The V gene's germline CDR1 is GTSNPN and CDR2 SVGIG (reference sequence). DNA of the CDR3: TGTGCCTGGAGCGTCGGGACAGGGACCTACGAGCAGTACTTC. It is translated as CAWSVGTGTYEQYF.

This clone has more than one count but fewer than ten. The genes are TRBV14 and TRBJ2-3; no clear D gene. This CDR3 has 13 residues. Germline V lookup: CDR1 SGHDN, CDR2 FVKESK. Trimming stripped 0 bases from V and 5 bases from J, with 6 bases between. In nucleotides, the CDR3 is TGTGCCAGCAGCCAAGAAGTGGTAGATACGCAGTATTTT. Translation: CASSQEVVDTQYF. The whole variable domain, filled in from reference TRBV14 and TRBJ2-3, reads EAGVTQFPSHSVIEKGQTVTLRCDPISGHDNLYWYRRVMGKEIKFLLHFVKESKQDESGMPNNRFLAERTGGTYSTLKVQPAELEDSGVYFCASSQEVVDTQYFGPGTRLTVL.

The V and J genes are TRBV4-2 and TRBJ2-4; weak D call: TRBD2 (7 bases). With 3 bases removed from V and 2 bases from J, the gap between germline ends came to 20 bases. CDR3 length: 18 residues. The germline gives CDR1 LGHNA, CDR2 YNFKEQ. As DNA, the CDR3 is TGTGCCAGCAGCCAGGCGGGGGCGAGCGGAGGTTCCAAAAACATTCAGTACTTC. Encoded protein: CASSQAGASGGSKNIQYF.

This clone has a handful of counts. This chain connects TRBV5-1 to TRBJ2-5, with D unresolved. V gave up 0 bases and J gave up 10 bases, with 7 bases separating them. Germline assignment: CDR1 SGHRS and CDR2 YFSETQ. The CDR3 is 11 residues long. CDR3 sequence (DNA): TGCGCCAGCAGCTTGGAAACAGTCCAGTACTTC. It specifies CASSLETVQYF.